Listed below are T cell receptor beta chains from one sample, sequenced in a study of OX40 agonist ivuxolimab in advanced cancers. Using immunoSEQ multiplex PCR, the repertoire was profiled, and TCRdb retains in-frame clones only, with some absent. The table includes tens of thousands of clones, more than 80% detected once. The starting material was CD4+ or CD8+ T cells sorted from blood, obtained in a trial of the OX40 agonist ivuxolimab. Source of these receptors: an adult with an advanced solid tumor such as melanoma, head and neck, liver or kidney cancer. CDR3s include the opening cysteine and the closing phenylalanine or tryptophan. The order of the fields is V gene, J gene, CDR3 protein.

V gene: TRBV7-3
J gene: TRBJ2-1
CDR3 protein: CASSLAGGPPNEQFF

V gene: TRBV2
J gene: TRBJ2-1
CDR3 protein: CASSAGEGLADLNEQFF

V gene: TRBV16
J gene: TRBJ2-5
CDR3 protein: CASSQSVMFQETQYF

V gene: TRBV5-4
J gene: TRBJ1-4
CDR3 protein: CASSSGTGREKLFF

V gene: TRBV10-1
J gene: TRBJ1-1
CDR3 protein: CASSDYADTEAFF

V gene: TRBV7-9
J gene: TRBJ2-7
CDR3 protein: CASSALTGTYEQYF

V gene: TRBV4-1
J gene: TRBJ2-7
CDR3 protein: CASSQDPASGVGLYEQYF

V gene: TRBV5-4
J gene: TRBJ2-7
CDR3 protein: CASSLGPAMGEQYF

V gene: TRBV27
J gene: TRBJ2-1
CDR3 protein: CASSLERASSYNEQFF

V gene: TRBV6-5
J gene: TRBJ2-7
CDR3 protein: CASSSTYEQYF

V gene: TRBV6-1
J gene: TRBJ1-4
CDR3 protein: CASSEWGPANEKLFF

V gene: TRBV6-5
J gene: TRBJ2-7
CDR3 protein: CASSYSTGRRDGEQYF

V gene: TRBV6-5
J gene: TRBJ1-1
CDR3 protein: CASSYRTDTEAFF

V gene: TRBV4-1
J gene: TRBJ2-3
CDR3 protein: CASIPEGPSIGTDTQYF

V gene: TRBV11-3
J gene: TRBJ2-7
CDR3 protein: CASSPEGGSYEQYF

V gene: TRBV7-9
J gene: TRBJ1-4
CDR3 protein: CASTNSAGQNEKLFF

V gene: TRBV27
J gene: TRBJ2-1
CDR3 protein: CASSYSGRAVNEQFF

V gene: TRBV12-5
J gene: TRBJ1-3
CDR3 protein: CASGLGQRNTIYF

V gene: TRBV28
J gene: TRBJ2-1
CDR3 protein: CASSAVGASGYNEQFF